These 8 T cell receptor beta chains were sequenced from one sample in a study of neurological immune-mediated disorders. TCRdb re-derived calls from the 5' RACE reads in MiXCR, one entry per CDR3 protein. The sample shows tens of thousands of distinct CDR3 sequences, 5% to 6% of them seen only once. The specimen was PBMCs. The receptors were sampled from a woman aged 25 to 45 with multiple sclerosis.

This clonotype was picked up a small number of times. One end of the junction varies from germline; a read error may be responsible. The chain employs TRBV11-2 and TRBJ1-6, with a possible D match to TRBD1 (6 bases). CDR1 SGHAT and CDR2 FQNNGV come from the germline V gene. The CDR3 extends over 15 amino acids. CDR3 residues: CASSLNEDRNSTLNF. CDR3 bases: TGTGCCAGCAGCTTAAATGAGGACAGAAATTCAACCCTCAACTTT. The variable domain in full, completed from reference TRBV11-2 and TRBJ1-6, reads EAGVAQSPRYKIIEKRQSVAFWCNPISGHATLYWYQQILGQGPKLLIQFQNNGVVDDSQLPKDRFSAERLKGVDSTLKIQPAKLEDSAVYLCASSLNEDRNSTLNFGNGTRLTVT.

This clonotype showed up many times. The chain employs TRBV2 and TRBJ2-5; D is uncertain. V was cut by 0 bases and J by 5 bases, with 1 base left in between. The CDR3 is 11 amino acids. CDR1 and CDR2 from the germline V gene are SNHLY and FYNNEI. CDR3 in amino acids: CASSEAETQYF. CDR3 DNA: TGTGCCAGCAGTGAAGCGGAGACCCAGTACTTC.

This clonotype was counted at least ten times. Just one base apart from a much larger clone, this may be a read error. The genes are TRBV10-3 and TRBJ2-7; 10 positions match TRBD2. Germline CDR1 reads ENHRY; CDR2 reads SYGVKD. The ends lost 3 bases at V and 0 bases at J; junction bases unmatched: 8. The CDR3 spans 17 residues. CDR3 sequence: CAISDMGLAKRSYEQYF. Here the CDR3 DNA reads TGTGCCATCAGTGATATGGGACTAGCGAAGCGCTCCTACGAGCAGTACTTC.

This clonotype was detected many times. V gene TRBV5-1 combines with J gene TRBJ1-1; 9 bases map to TRBD1. Germline assignment: CDR1 SGHRS and CDR2 YFSETQ. Unmatched junction bases numbered 3, after V lost 2 bases and J lost 1 base. The CDR3 spans 15 residues. This CDR3 reads CASSLGTGSNTEAFF. The CDR3 bases are TGCGCCAGCAGCTTAGGGACAGGGTCGAACACTGAAGCTTTCTTT. The full variable domain, with the rest looked up from reference TRBV5-1 and TRBJ1-1, is KAGVTQTPRYLIKTRGQQVTLSCSPISGHRSVSWYQQTPGQGLQFLFEYFSETQRNKGNFPGRFSGRQFSNSRSEMNVSTLELGDSALYLCASSLGTGSNTEAFFGQGTRLTVV.

The chain carries TRBV20-1 and TRBJ2-1; 12 nucleotides line up with TRBD2. V lost 4 bases and J lost 3; bases outside the gene matches: 4. The CDR3 totals 15 residues. The germline V gene has CDR1 DFQATT and CDR2 SNEGSKA (reference sequence). CDR3 region: CSAMGLAGNYNEQFF. DNA for the CDR3: TGCAGTGCTATGGGACTAGCGGGTAACTACAATGAGCAGTTCTTC.

This clonotype was detected a few times. The V and J genes are TRBV5-1 and TRBJ1-5; perhaps TRBD1 as D (5 bases). Germline assignment: CDR1 SGHRS and CDR2 YFSETQ. Trimming left V 0 bases short and J 0 bases short, with 10 bases between. The CDR3 extends over 16 amino acids. The CDR3 DNA reads as TGCGCCAGCAGCTTGGACGGGGACCATAGCAATCAGCCCCAGCATTTT. It encodes CASSLDGDHSNQPQHF.

The chain couples TRBV7-8 to TRBJ2-7, with 7 bases fitting TRBD2. The germline V gene has CDR1 SGHVS and CDR2 FQNEAQ. The junction had 3 bases not matched to a gene; V was cut back by 4 bases and J by 0 bases. The CDR3 length is 14 residues. The CDR3 spells CASSSSGNSYEQYF. Here the CDR3 DNA reads TGTGCCAGCAGCTCAAGCGGGAACTCCTACGAGCAGTACTTC.

The sample holds many counts of this clonotype. This chain connects TRBV2 to TRBJ1-1; D uncertain. Trimming cost V 7 bases and J 0 bases, with 9 bases left between them. This CDR3 contains 13 residues. Germline CDR1 is SNHLY and CDR2 is FYNNEI. The CDR3 region is CASTAEMNTEAFF. CDR3 bases: TGTGCCAGCACCGCGGAGATGAACACTGAAGCTTTCTTT.